The clone carrying this T cell receptor (beta chain) came up a few times. Its matching antigen is unknown. This entry is derived from a study of T-cell memory formation after mild COVID-19. The study's findings and limits: Clones which contracted sat mainly in CM and EM if CD4+, and in EMRA if CD8+.

Germline CDR1 reads PRHDT; CDR2 reads FYEKMQ (reference sequence). Trimming pared 5 bases from V and 3 bases from J, leaving 8 bases between. The CDR3 consists of 13 residues. Each CDR3 protein gets one entry after TCRdb re-called the 5' RACE reads with MiXCR. Here the sample spans a few hundred thousand distinct CDR3 sequences, approximately 30% being singletons. The chain recombines TRBV13 with TRBJ2-1; D is uncertain. This sequence originates from an adult woman who had mild COVID-19 (a few samples of this study predate the infection). Cell type and time point are not known. Sequencing was performed on PBMCs or a T cell subset sorted from them (not recorded which). The DNA of the CDR3 is TGTGCCAGCAGCCCCAAAAGCTACAATGAGCAGTTCTTC. This translates into CASSPKSYNEQFF. Full variable domain (outside the CDR3, taken from reference TRBV13 and TRBJ2-1): AAGVIQSPRHLIKEKRETATLKCYPIPRHDTVYWYQQGPGQDPQFLISFYEKMQSDKGSIPDRFSAQQFSDYHSELNMSSLELGDSALYFCASSPKSYNEQFFGPGTRLTVL.